One and the same sample provided the 18 T cell receptor beta chains below, sequenced in a study of T cell changes during pregnancy in multiple sclerosis (dated by TCRdb to about 2019). The library was produced with the immunoSEQ multiplex PCR assay. TCRdb obtained this table from immuneACCESS and retained in-frame rearrangements with V and J assigned. These tables miss some clones; where compared with another copy, unresolved V genes account for less than half of the shortfall, and the remainder is unexplained. For this sample there are roughly 80,000 clones; 93% appear just once. The ten largest clones represent more than 2% of the sample. The sample was peripheral blood, taken in the second trimester of pregnancy. Every receptor here comes from a female donor with multiple sclerosis, enrolled in a pregnancy study.

This chain uses TRBV7-3 with TRBJ2-1, with 15 bases lining up with TRBD2. The V and J ends lost 2 bases and 4 bases, in that order; junction bases with no gene match: 3. CDR3 length: 17 residues. Per germline, CDR1 SGHTA and CDR2 FQGTGA. CDR3 protein: CASSLSGTSGGYNEQFF. CDR3 nucleotide sequence: TGTGCCAGCAGCTTATCTGGGACTAGCGGGGGGTACAATGAGCAGTTCTTC.

The chain combines TRBV19 with TRBJ1-3, with TRBD1 as a possible D gene (5 bases). The CDR3 spans 15 residues. Germline CDR1 and CDR2: LNHDA and SQIVND (reference sequence). V was cut by 3 bases and J by 2 bases, with 11 bases left in between. The CDR3 region has the DNA TGTGCCAGTAGTATCACAGGTTCACCTGGAAACACCATATATTTT. As protein: CASSITGSPGNTIYF.

The chain employs TRBV12-5 and TRBJ1-1; no reliable D call. Germline CDR1 LGHNT, CDR2 FRNRAP. The CDR3 is 14 residues long. Trimming took off 1 base at V and 1 base at J, with 7 bases between the two ends. CDR3 loop: CASGLGQPNTEAFF. The CDR3 DNA follows: TGTGCTAGTGGTTTGGGACAACCGAACACTGAAGCTTTCTTT.

V usage is TRBV6-6 and J usage is TRBJ2-7; weak D call: TRBD1 (6 bases). V dropped 2 bases and J dropped 2 bases, with 10 bases sitting between them. Germline lookup yields CDR1 MNHNY and CDR2 SVGAGI (reference sequence). This CDR3 is 14 amino acids long. CDR3 region: CASSYRQGTYEQYF. The CDR3 DNA reads TGTGCCAGCAGTTACAGGCAGGGGACCTACGAGCAGTACTTC.

This chain uses TRBV9 with TRBJ2-3; D might be TRBD1 (5 bases). The germline gives CDR1 SGDLS, CDR2 YYNGEE. The V and J ends lost 5 bases and 6 bases respectively, with 13 bases between them. CDR3 length: 13 residues. CDR3 region: CASRGPLEDTQYF. The CDR3 bases are TGTGCCAGCAGGGGGCCTCTCGAGGATACGCAGTATTTT.

This chain joins TRBV27 and TRBJ2-6, with no clear D. Germline values: CDR1 MNHEY, CDR2 SMNVEV (reference sequence). Between the trimmed V and J ends, which lost 8 bases and 0 bases, there was a span of 11 bases. The CDR3 spans 15 residues. The CDR3 DNA follows: TGTGCCAGCGGTGCTTCGGTCTCTGGGGCCAACGTCCTGACTTTC. Translated, it gives CASGASVSGANVLTF.

The chain has TRBV28 and TRBJ2-1; perhaps TRBD1 as D (5 bases). Germline values: CDR1 MDHEN, CDR2 SYDVKM. Trimming removed 4 bases from V and 6 bases from J, with 10 bases in between. The CDR3 is 13 amino acids. CDR3 protein: CASSSHRRNEQFF. The DNA for the CDR3 is TGTGCCAGCAGTTCCCACAGGCGCAATGAGCAGTTCTTC.

This clone was counted a few times. This rearrangement joins TRBV5-1 to TRBJ1-1; D gene uncertain. This CDR3 is 11 amino acids long. The V end lost 1 base, the J end lost 7 bases, and 5 bases lay between the germline ends. Germline CDR1 SGHRS, CDR2 YFSETQ. Written as DNA, the CDR3 is TGCGCCAGCAGCTTGCTAGGTGAAGCTTTCTTT. Its translation is CASSLLGEAFF.

V gene TRBV2 combines with J gene TRBJ2-7; a weak D match, TRBD1 (5 bases). V shed 7 bases and J shed 2 bases, with 18 bases lying between them. Germline V gene lookup returns CDR1 SNHLY and CDR2 FYNNEI. This CDR3 spans 15 amino acids. CDR3 coding DNA: TGTGCCAGCATTCCCCTATTGGGGCGTACCTACGAGCAGTACTTC. Translated, it gives CASIPLLGRTYEQYF.

The rearrangement links TRBV4-1 to TRBJ2-3; D remains unclear. Germline V CDR1 and CDR2: MGHRA, YSYEKL. This CDR3 is built from 13 residues. The V and J ends lost 1 base and 6 bases respectively, with 8 bases between them. Here the CDR3 reads CASSQGSVDTQYF. For the CDR3, the DNA is TGCGCCAGCAGCCAAGGTAGTGTTGATACGCAGTATTTT.

The chain couples TRBV13 to TRBJ2-1; 11 positions agree with TRBD2. This CDR3 is 19 amino acids long. CDR1 and CDR2 (germline): PRHDT, FYEKMQ (reference sequence). Trimming took 4 bases from V and 5 from J; bases not matched to a gene: 16. The CDR3 DNA reads TGTGCCAGCAGCTACCTAACTAGCGGGAGCTTTGGGAACAACAATGAGCAGTTCTTC. Amino acid sequence: CASSYLTSGSFGNNNEQFF.

The V call is TRBV5-1, the J call TRBJ1-1; D gene uncertain. The CDR3 extends over 15 amino acids. Looked up from germline, CDR1 is SGHRS and CDR2 is YFSETQ. The ends were cut back, 0 bases at V and 0 bases at J, with 9 bases in the middle. The CDR3 nucleotides read TGCGCCAGCAGCTTGGGTGGGAGTATGAACACTGAAGCTTTCTTT. It is translated as CASSLGGSMNTEAFF.

The chain has TRBV6-5 and TRBJ1-2; no firm D call. The germline V and J ends were trimmed by 0 bases and 8 bases, with 10 bases remaining between them. This CDR3 has 13 residues. Germline CDR1 is MNHEY and CDR2 is SVGAGI. CDR3 in amino acids: CASSYSEGFGYTF. CDR3 DNA: TGTGCCAGCAGTTACTCTGAGGGCTTCGGCTACACCTTC.

A single count supports this clone. This chain uses TRBV19 with TRBJ2-1, with D possibly TRBD1 on 6 matching bases. The CDR3 extends over 14 amino acids. Trimming left V 5 bases short and J 4 bases short, with 12 bases between. Germline loops: CDR1 LNHDA, CDR2 SQIVND (reference sequence). The CDR3, as DNA: TGTGCCAGTAGTGTCCGGGACAAGTACAATGAGCAGTTCTTC. Residues: CASSVRDKYNEQFF.

V usage is TRBV4-2 and J usage is TRBJ2-5; D uncertain. V lost 1 base, J lost 0 bases, and 9 bases lay in between. Germline values: CDR1 LGHNA, CDR2 YNFKEQ. The length of the CDR3 is 15 residues. This CDR3 reads CASSQGAPHQETQYF. Written as DNA, the CDR3 is TGTGCCAGCAGCCAAGGAGCGCCGCACCAAGAGACCCAGTACTTC.

This chain uses TRBV14 with TRBJ2-7; perhaps TRBD2 as D (5 bases). Per germline, CDR1 SGHDN and CDR2 FVKESK. This CDR3 has 13 amino acids. Trimming removed 1 base at V and 3 bases at J, with 7 bases between. CDR3 nucleotides: TGTGCCAGCAGCCAAGGTGGGAGCTACGAGCAGTACTTC. Its translation: CASSQGGSYEQYF.

The chain links TRBV2 to TRBJ1-1; D gene uncertain. The germline V and J ends were trimmed by 0 bases and 8 bases, with 19 bases remaining between them. CDR1 and CDR2 from the germline V gene are SNHLY and FYNNEI. The CDR3 runs 16 residues. The CDR3 sequence is CASSEALSSASAEAFF. The CDR3 DNA follows: TGTGCCAGCAGTGAAGCGCTTTCCTCAGCGTCAGCGGAAGCTTTCTTT. The entire variable domain, with the rest obtained from reference TRBV2 and TRBJ1-1, is as follows: EPEVTQTPSHQVTQMGQEVILRCVPISNHLYFYWYRQILGQKVEFLVSFYNNEISEKSEIFDDQFSVERPDGSNFTLKIRSTKLEDSAMYFCASSEALSSASAEAFFGQGTRLTVV.

This rearrangement joins TRBV5-6 to TRBJ2-7, with a tentative D call TRBD2 (6 bases). Germline V gene sequence: CDR1 SGHDT, CDR2 YYEEEE. V lost 5 bases and J 6 bases, leaving 15 bases between the germline ends. There are 13 residues in the CDR3. DNA for the CDR3: TGTGCCAGCAGTACGGGAGAGTCAGGCGAGCAGTACTTC. Protein product: CASSTGESGEQYF.